The T cell receptor beta chain described here comes from a study of cytotoxic CD8 clonotypes in ibrutinib-treated CLL. Sequencing used immunoSEQ multiplex PCR; TCRdb keeps in-frame clones, though not all of them. The data hold 70,000 to 85,000 clones, with 70% to 90% observed a single time. As for this clone: The antigen is not known.

The CDR3 loop spans 18 amino acids. Study-wide points: Sustained-remission and progressing patients were not sampled at matched times.

The rearrangement uses TRBV21-1 and TRBJ1-1; the D call TRBD1 from the table was never checked on the DNA. TRBV21-1 is a pseudogene. The sequence was collected from a human donor with chronic lymphocytic leukemia. The sample was PBMCs, taken at disease progression, from a patient treated with ibrutinib. As DNA, the CDR3 is TGTGCCAGCAGCAATTCCCCGGGGGACAGGGTCAAGAACACTGAAGCTTTCTTT. Its translation is CASSNSPGDRVKNTEAFF.